The 31 T cell receptor beta chains given below trace back to one sample, sequenced in a study of cytomegalovirus exposure and HLA in healthy donors. The primer mix had 60 Vbeta and 13 Jbeta primers. Sequencing used immunoSEQ multiplex PCR; TCRdb keeps in-frame clones, though not all of them. This sample has about 200,000 clones, with approximately 80% found just once. Sequencing was performed on PBMCs. Receptors originate from a girl between 5 and 17 years old in good health and CMV-seronegative.

The J gene is TRBJ2-7, the V gene TRBV28; 10 bases align to TRBD1. The CDR3 is 15 residues long. Trimming removed 8 bases from V and 7 bases from J; junction bases left unmatched: 14. Per germline, CDR1 MDHEN and CDR2 SYDVKM. The CDR3 is CASLQAGTGVGEQYF. CDR3 DNA sequence: TGTGCCAGCTTACAGGCCGGGACAGGGGTTGGTGAGCAGTACTTC. The full variable domain, its missing parts supplied by reference TRBV28 and TRBJ2-7, is DVKVTQSSRYLVKRTGEKVFLECVQDMDHENMFWYRQDPGLGLRLIYFSYDVKMKEKGDIPEGYSVSREKKERFSLILESASTNQTSMYLCASLQAGTGVGEQYFGPGTRLTVT.

The rearrangement joins TRBV29-1 to TRBJ1-1; D call uncertain. CDR3 length: 13 amino acids. CDR1 is SQVTM and CDR2 is ANQGSEA in the germline V gene. Trimming took 4 bases from V and 1 from J, leaving 10 bases between them. The CDR3 protein is CSVGVNANTEAFF. In nucleotides, the CDR3 is TGCAGCGTTGGAGTGAACGCGAACACTGAAGCTTTCTTT.

The CDR3 protein is CASSTQQGMNTEAFF. The DNA for the CDR3 is TGTGCCAGCTCAACACAACAGGGGATGAACACTGAAGCTTTCTTT. The chain couples TRBV18 to TRBJ1-1, with TRBD1 identical over 7 bases. The CDR3 consists of 15 residues. Unmatched junction bases numbered 6, after V lost 5 bases and J lost 0 bases. The germline CDR1 and CDR2 sequences are KGHSH and LQKENI.

This clone was seen a single time. The chain recombines TRBV29-1 with TRBJ1-5, with D possibly TRBD1 on 6 matching bases. V dropped 2 bases and J dropped 6 bases, with 14 bases sitting between them. Per the germline V gene, CDR1 is SQVTM and CDR2 is ANQGSEA. CDR3 length equals 14 residues. DNA of the CDR3: TGCAGCGTTGAATCTGGGGGCAGGGGTCAGCCCCAGCATTTT. It encodes CSVESGGRGQPQHF.

The genes are TRBV4-2 and TRBJ1-1; TRBD1 matches 8 bases. This CDR3 spans 16 amino acids. With V trimmed by 2 bases and J by 5 bases, 10 bases remained unmatched. CDR1 and CDR2 from the germline V gene are LGHNA and YNFKEQ. The CDR3 coding sequence is TGTGCCAGCAGCCAATCTATAGGGACAGGAGGAACTGAAGCTTTCTTT. Its protein product is CASSQSIGTGGTEAFF.

The rearrangement links TRBV30 to TRBJ1-2, with a tentative D call TRBD1 (6 bases). V gave up 2 bases and J gave up 4 bases, with 14 bases separating them. This CDR3 has 14 amino acids. Germline loops: CDR1 GTSNPN, CDR2 SVGIG (reference sequence). Here the CDR3 reads CAWSFSGEGYGYTF. Written as DNA, the CDR3 is TGTGCCTGGAGTTTCTCAGGGGAAGGCTATGGCTACACCTTC.

The J gene is TRBJ2-1, the V gene TRBV9, with 9 bases matching TRBD2. V gave up 1 base and J gave up 7 bases; unmatched junction bases: 9. Germline V CDR1 and CDR2: SGDLS, YYNGEE. The length of the CDR3 is 16 residues. DNA of the CDR3: TGTGCCAGCAGCGTAAACGTAGCGGGGGCGGTTAATGAGCAGTTCTTC. Translating gives CASSVNVAGAVNEQFF.

The gene calls are TRBV6-5 and TRBJ2-5, with TRBD2 identical over 8 bases. The ends lost 0 bases at V and 3 bases at J; junction bases unmatched: 6. The CDR3 spans 16 residues. CDR1 and CDR2 from the germline V gene are MNHEY and SVGAGI. CDR3 region: CASSYSEELAEETQYF. DNA for the CDR3: TGTGCCAGCAGTTACTCGGAGGAACTAGCGGAAGAGACCCAGTACTTC.

V is TRBV6-1 and J is TRBJ1-2; 10 positions match TRBD1. The length of the CDR3 is 15 residues. The V segment lost 6 bases and the J segment 1 base; nucleotides outside the gene matches: 5. The germline V gene has CDR1 MNHNS and CDR2 SASEGT. The CDR3 DNA is TGTGCCAGCAGAAGGGACAGGGGCGGTAACTATGGCTACACCTTC. This sequence encodes CASRRDRGGNYGYTF.

This chain connects TRBV10-3 to TRBJ2-2, with TRBD1 matching over 7 bases. CDR1 is ENHRY, CDR2 SYGVKD, per germline. The CDR3 has 16 amino acids. V was clipped by 0 bases and J by 4 bases; unmatched bases: 5. CDR3 coding DNA: TGTGCCATCAGTGAGTCGACAGGGTCGGGCACCGGGGAGCTGTTTTTT. Amino acid sequence: CAISESTGSGTGELFF.

Regarding this clone: This CDR3 is also generated by other DNA sequences in the sample. The chain is built from TRBV9 and TRBJ1-2; TRBD1 is a possible D gene (6 bases). CDR3 length equals 13 residues. The V end lost 2 bases, the J end lost 2 bases, and 7 bases lay between the germline ends. CDR1 is SGDLS and CDR2 is YYNGEE in the germline V gene. In nucleotides, the CDR3 is TGTGCCAGCAGCGTGGACAGCAACTATGGCTACACCTTC. Protein sequence: CASSVDSNYGYTF.

This chain connects TRBV28 to TRBJ1-2, with D uncertain. The germline gives CDR1 MDHEN, CDR2 SYDVKM. CDR3 length: 12 residues. The ends were cut back, 1 base at V and 6 bases at J, with 6 bases in the middle. Here the CDR3 reads CASSLLGDGYTF. As DNA, the CDR3 is TGTGCCAGCAGTTTATTGGGCGATGGCTACACCTTC.

This chain links TRBV30 with TRBJ2-7; maybe TRBD1 (5 bases). Trimming shortened V by 2 bases and J by 3 bases, and 14 bases separated the two germline ends. The germline gives CDR1 GTSNPN, CDR2 SVGIG (reference sequence). The CDR3 is 14 residues long. In DNA form, the CDR3 reads TGTGCCTGGAGTAGGGGTGGGATTGGCTACGAGCAGTACTTC. The encoded protein is CAWSRGGIGYEQYF. Full variable domain (missing parts from reference TRBV30 and TRBJ2-7): SQTIHQWPATLVQPVGSPLSLECTVEGTSNPNLYWYRQAAGRGLQLLFYSVGIGQISSEVPQNLSASRPQDRQFILSSKKLLLSDSGFYLCAWSRGGIGYEQYFGPGTRLTVT.

This chain links TRBV11-2 with TRBJ2-7; tentative D call: TRBD1 (5 bases). V lost 4 bases, J lost 2 bases, and 12 bases lay in between. The CDR3 is 14 amino acids. Germline loops: CDR1 SGHAT, CDR2 FQNNGV. For the CDR3, the DNA is TGTGCCAGCAGCTACGCAGGGTATCCCTACGAGCAGTACTTC. Translated: CASSYAGYPYEQYF.

V usage is TRBV6-5 and J usage is TRBJ1-1; TRBD1 aligns across 7 bases. The germline gives CDR1 MNHEY, CDR2 SVGAGI. The CDR3 is 12 residues long. V lost 5 bases to trimming and J lost 8 bases; unmatched junction nucleotides: 5. The CDR3 nucleotides read TGTGCCAGCAGTGAGCAGGGGGACGAAGCTTTCTTT. Translating it yields CASSEQGDEAFF.

Here the CDR3 reads CASRLTGGTEQFF. The CDR3, as DNA: TGTGCCAGTAGATTAACAGGGGGCACTGAGCAGTTCTTC. This sequence joins TRBV19 and TRBJ2-1, with 9 bases that match TRBD1. The CDR3 length is 13 residues. Germline loops: CDR1 LNHDA, CDR2 SQIVND (reference sequence). J lost 9 bases, V lost 6 bases, and 6 bases had no gene match.

The chain recombines TRBV4-1 with TRBJ2-6, with 8 positions matching TRBD1. Trimming removed 2 bases from V and 8 bases from J; junction bases left unmatched: 8. There are 16 residues in the CDR3. CDR1 is MGHRA and CDR2 is YSYEKL in the germline V gene. CDR3 sequence (DNA): TGCGCCAGCAGCCAACCCCGACAGGGGTCGACCAACGTCCTGACTTTC. Translating it yields CASSQPRQGSTNVLTF.

Comments on this clone: The limits of the CDR3 on the DNA are not certain, so only TCRdb's listed CDR3 is given. This chain's CDR3 is CASSLVGQGAQSRDF. The chain has TRBV7-9 and TRBJ2-7; the table's D call, TRBD1, was not checked against the DNA. A total of 15 residues make up the CDR3, ends included. Germline-derived CDR1 and CDR2 are SEHNR and FQNEAQ (reference sequence).

The V gene is TRBV6-5, the J gene TRBJ2-2; TRBD1 might be the D (6 bases). CDR1 and CDR2 from the germline V gene are MNHEY and SVGAGI. Trimming took 0 bases from V and 7 from J, leaving 12 bases between them. The CDR3 covers 15 residues. In DNA form, the CDR3 reads TGTGCCAGCAGTTACTCGATACAGGGCATCGGGGAGCTGTTTTTT. Its translation: CASSYSIQGIGELFF.

A few counts support this clone. The V call is TRBV19, the J call TRBJ2-2; D remains unclear. CDR3 length equals 13 residues. V lost 3 bases and J lost 2, with 4 bases in between. Per germline, CDR1 LNHDA and CDR2 SQIVND (reference sequence). The CDR3 here is CASSILNTGELFF. The CDR3, as DNA: TGTGCCAGTAGTATTCTAAACACCGGGGAGCTGTTTTTT. Together with reference TRBV19 and TRBJ2-2, the CDR3 gives the full variable domain: DGGITQSPKYLFRKEGQNVTLSCEQNLNHDAMYWYRQDPGQGLRLIYYSQIVNDFQKGDIAEGYSVSREKKESFPLTVTSAQKNPTAFYLCASSILNTGELFFGEGSRLTVL.

The V and J genes are TRBV7-8 and TRBJ2-5; TRBD2 matches 7 bases. Trimming removed 3 bases from V and 1 base from J; junction bases left unmatched: 23. The CDR3 is 21 residues long. CDR1 and CDR2 from the germline V gene are SGHVS and FQNEAQ. This CDR3 reads CASSFPRTRLAKHQPQETQYF. The CDR3 DNA is TGTGCCAGCAGCTTCCCCCGGACTAGGCTAGCGAAACACCAACCCCAAGAGACCCAGTACTTC.

This sequence joins TRBV7-6 and TRBJ2-5, with 8 bases identical to TRBD2. Germline lookup yields CDR1 SGHVS and CDR2 FNYEAQ. CDR3 size: 15 residues. Trimming took 3 bases from V and 4 from J; bases not matched to a gene: 7. CDR3 nucleotides: TGTGCCAGCAGCTTCGGAGCGGGGGTTGGAGAGACCCAGTACTTC. Amino acids: CASSFGAGVGETQYF.

The rearrangement joins TRBV7-8 to TRBJ2-7; 9 nucleotides agree with TRBD2. CDR1 and CDR2 from the germline V gene are SGHVS and FQNEAQ. The trim removed 1 base at V and 6 bases at J, leaving 7 bases unmatched. The CDR3 loop spans 15 amino acids. The CDR3 DNA reads as TGTGCCAGCAGCTTAGGGGGCGGGAGGGCCTCCGAGCAGTACTTC. Residues: CASSLGGGRASEQYF.

J is TRBJ2-3 and V is TRBV5-1; 11 nucleotides match TRBD2. This CDR3 comprises 17 residues. V lost 4 bases and J lost 0; bases outside the gene matches: 7. The V gene's germline CDR1 is SGHRS and CDR2 YFSETQ. Written as DNA, the CDR3 is TGCGCCAGCAGCGTAGCGGGGGGGTCTCCTAGCACAGATACGCAGTATTTT. It translates to CASSVAGGSPSTDTQYF.

The chain is built from TRBV28 and TRBJ2-1; 13 bases align to TRBD2. Trimming removed 6 bases from V and 8 bases from J; junction bases left unmatched: 10. The CDR3 runs to 16 residues. Germline V gene sequence: CDR1 MDHEN, CDR2 SYDVKM. CDR3 region: CASRPPGLAGSYEQFF. In DNA, the CDR3 is TGTGCCAGCAGACCACCGGGACTAGCGGGAAGCTATGAGCAGTTCTTC.

On this clone: Compared with germline, one end of the junction differs, possibly owing to a read error. This chain connects TRBV7-9 to TRBJ2-7; 13 bases align to TRBD2. The germline V gene has CDR1 SEHNR and CDR2 FQNEAQ (reference sequence). The CDR3 contains 18 residues. The CDR3 sequence is CSSSPPSPTSGGLYEQYF. The CDR3, as DNA: TGTTCCAGCAGCCCTCCCAGCCCGACTAGCGGGGGGCTCTACGAGCAGTACTTC.

In its sample, this clone was seen once. The rearrangement links TRBV6-1 to TRBJ2-6, with TRBD1 as a possible D gene (6 bases). The CDR3 consists of 18 residues. CDR1 is MNHNS and CDR2 is SASEGT in the germline V gene. Between the trimmed V and J ends, which lost 3 bases and 0 bases, there was a span of 15 bases. Written as DNA, the CDR3 is TGTGCCAGCAGTGAGTCTAGGGACACCCCCTCTGGGGCCAACGTCCTGACTTTC. This codes for CASSESRDTPSGANVLTF.

This clone was seen a handful of times. V gene TRBV7-9 combines with J gene TRBJ2-5; D is undetermined. V was pared by 1 base and J by 2 bases, with 5 bases between. Germline CDR1 and CDR2: SEHNR and FQNEAQ (reference sequence). This CDR3 region has 13 residues. The CDR3 is CASSLDSQETQYF. CDR3 sequence (DNA): TGTGCCAGCAGCTTAGACAGTCAAGAGACCCAGTACTTC.

J is TRBJ1-5 and V is TRBV15; 7 nucleotides align to TRBD1. Germline CDR1 is LNHNV and CDR2 is YYDKDF (reference sequence). After removal of 3 bases from V and 5 bases from J, the junction contained 4 bases not matched to a gene. The CDR3 sequence is 14 residues long. The CDR3 is CATSRGQSDQPQHF. DNA for the CDR3: TGTGCCACCAGCAGGGGACAGTCGGATCAGCCCCAGCATTTT.

This clone turned up a few times. The chain combines TRBV5-6 with TRBJ1-1; possible D gene TRBD1, 6 bases. The germline gives CDR1 SGHDT, CDR2 YYEEEE. V was clipped by 5 bases and J by 4 bases, with 21 bases between them. The CDR3 spans 16 residues. The CDR3 reads CASSSTGTSRGTEAFF. For the CDR3, the DNA is TGTGCCAGCAGTTCAACCGGGACAAGTAGGGGCACTGAAGCTTTCTTT.

The sample holds a few counts of this clone. J is TRBJ1-1 and V is TRBV6-6; 7 bases map to TRBD1. Germline assignment: CDR1 MNHNY and CDR2 SVGAGI (reference sequence). This CDR3 spans 14 amino acids. V was clipped by 7 bases and J by 0 bases; unmatched bases: 5. CDR3 in amino acids: CASTRTGVNTEAFF. The DNA of the CDR3 is TGTGCCAGCACCAGGACAGGAGTGAACACTGAAGCTTTCTTT.